This is a list of T cell receptor beta chains from one sample in a study of shared clonotypes between healthy human individuals. The assay was immunoSEQ multiplex PCR, and TCRdb's table has in-frame clones only and misses some. The table records approximately 650,000 clones, about 95% of them present only once. Sequenced material: naive CD8+ T cells sorted from blood. All receptors derive from a woman aged 30 to 39 in good health. CDR3s include the opening cysteine and the closing phenylalanine or tryptophan. D genes are given only for firm matches. The size entry is marked missing in some rows and otherwise reads once, few, many or a size class.

TRBJ2-1 | NA | TRBV10-3 | NA | CAISELLENEQFF | TGTGCCATCAGTGAGCTTCTGGAAAATGAGCAGTTCTTC
TRBJ2-5 | NA | TRBV15 | NA | CATSRVQTDQETQYF | TGTGCCACCAGCAGAGTACAGACAGACCAAGAGACCCAGTACTTC
TRBJ2-7 | NA | TRBV29-1 | NA | CSVETDSSYEQYF | TGCAGCGTTGAGACGGACTCTTCCTACGAGCAGTACTTC
TRBJ2-4 | TRBD2 | TRBV9 | NA | CASSVEAGGGTIQYF | TGTGCCAGCAGCGTAGAGGCGGGCGGGGGGACCATTCAGTACTTC
TRBJ2-7 | TRBD2 | TRBV29-1 | NA | CSVESGLAGAYEQYF | TGCAGCGTTGAATCAGGACTAGCGGGAGCCTACGAGCAGTACTTC
TRBJ2-7 | TRBD1 | TRBV11-2 | NA | CASSLVRRGRNEQYF | TGTGCCAGCAGCTTAGTTCGCAGGGGGAGAAACGAGCAGTACTTC
TRBJ2-5 | TRBD2 | TRBV28 | NA | CASRTSAPVETQYF | TGTGCCAGCAGGACTAGCGCGCCTGTGGAGACCCAGTACTTC
TRBJ1-1 | TRBD1 | TRBV10-3 | NA | CAISDPSGGGSTEAFF | TGTGCCATCAGTGACCCATCAGGGGGAGGATCGACTGAAGCTTTCTTT
TRBJ2-3 | TRBD1 | TRBV27 | NA | CASRPPTGEDTDTQYF | TGTGCCAGCAGACCCCCGACAGGGGAGGACACAGATACGCAGTATTTT
TRBJ2-1 | TRBD2 | TRBV7-9 | once | CASSLASGTYNEQFF | TGTGCCAGCAGCTTAGCTAGCGGGACCTACAATGAGCAGTTCTTC
TRBJ2-7 | TRBD1 | TRBV4-2 | NA | CASSPGGNYEQYF | TGTGCCAGCAGCCCAGGGGGAAACTACGAGCAGTACTTC
TRBJ2-1 | TRBD1 | TRBV4-1 | NA | CASSQEWDRGYNEQFF | TGCGCCAGCAGCCAAGAGTGGGACAGGGGCTACAATGAGCAGTTCTTC
TRBJ2-7 | NA | TRBV4-1 | NA | CASSQERMVYEQYF | TGCGCCAGCAGCCAAGAGCGTATGGTTTACGAGCAGTACTTC
TRBJ1-1 | NA | TRBV28 | NA | CASSLSGRTEAFF | TGTGCCAGCAGTTTATCAGGGCGGACTGAAGCTTTCTTT
TRBJ1-4 | NA | TRBV14 | NA | CASSQWRGANEKLFF | TGTGCCAGCAGCCAATGGAGGGGTGCTAATGAAAAACTGTTTTTT
TRBJ2-7 | NA | TRBV7-9 | NA | CASIGLGAREQYF | TGTGCCAGCATCGGCCTGGGCGCAAGGGAGCAGTACTTC
TRBJ2-1 | TRBD2 | TRBV28 | NA | CASSTPSGRVGGNEQFF | TGTGCCAGCAGTACCCCTAGCGGGAGGGTTGGTGGCAATGAGCAGTTCTTC
TRBJ2-7 | NA | TRBV15 | NA | CATGAGRSYEQYF | TGTGCCACCGGGGCAGGGAGGTCCTACGAGCAGTACTTC
TRBJ2-1 | NA | TRBV5-1 | NA | CASSPRASPYNEQFF | TGCGCCAGCAGCCCACGGGCCTCCCCCTACAATGAGCAGTTCTTC
TRBJ1-5 | NA | TRBV11-2 | NA | CASSLGTSSNQPQHF | TGTGCCAGCAGCTTGGGGACATCGAGCAATCAGCCCCAGCATTTT
TRBJ2-5 | NA | TRBV14 | NA | CASSQDLWTDETQYF | TGTGCCAGCAGCCAAGATCTATGGACAGATGAGACCCAGTACTTC
TRBJ1-1 | NA | TRBV10-2 | NA | CASSEQGLNTEAFF | TGCGCCAGCAGTGAGCAGGGACTGAACACTGAAGCTTTCTTT
TRBJ2-7 | NA | TRBV11-2 | NA | CASSFQTRSEYEQYF | TGTGCCAGCAGCTTCCAGACTAGGTCTGAATACGAGCAGTACTTC
TRBJ2-7 | NA | TRBV21-1 | NA | CASSKRGIAGGYEQYF | TGTGCCAGCAGCAAACGTGGGATAGCGGGAGGCTACGAGCAGTACTTC
TRBJ2-1 | NA | TRBV10-1 | once | CASSETRLEGNEQFF | TGCGCCAGCAGTGAGACCAGGCTGGAAGGAAATGAGCAGTTCTTC
TRBJ2-1 | NA | TRBV19 | NA | CASSIKGSAYNEQFF | TGTGCCAGTAGTATTAAGGGTTCCGCCTACAATGAGCAGTTCTTC
TRBJ2-7 | TRBD1 | TRBV9 | NA | CASSQGDVTYEQYF | TGTGCCAGCAGCCAGGGGGACGTTACCTACGAGCAGTACTTC
TRBJ1-2 | NA | TRBV28 | NA | CASSLKRSNYGYTF | TGTGCCAGCAGTTTAAAGAGATCTAACTATGGCTACACCTTC
TRBJ2-7 | NA | TRBV27 | NA | CASSPGVSYEQYF | TGTGCCAGCAGCCCGGGCGTATCCTACGAGCAGTACTTC
TRBJ2-7 | TRBD2 | TRBV15 | NA | CATSRVASGTYEQYF | TGTGCCACCAGCAGGGTCGCTAGCGGAACCTACGAGCAGTACTTC
TRBJ1-2 | NA | TRBV9 | NA | CASSLGENYGYTF | TGTGCCAGCAGCTTGGGGGAAAACTATGGCTACACCTTC
TRBJ2-3 | NA | TRBV19 | NA | CASSPSQGNGDTQYF | TGTGCCAGTAGTCCGTCCCAGGGTAATGGGGATACGCAGTATTTT
TRBJ2-7 | NA | TRBV6-5 | NA | CASSYSGRGILDEQYF | TGTGCCAGCAGTTACTCAGGTCGGGGGATTCTCGACGAGCAGTACTTC
TRBJ2-7 | NA | TRBV7-9 | NA | CASSLGSTYEQYF | TGTGCCAGCAGCCTCGGATCTACGTACGAGCAGTACTTC
TRBJ2-1 | TRBD2 | TRBV14 | NA | CASSHTGGSYNEQFF | TGTGCCAGCAGCCATACGGGAGGCTCCTACAATGAGCAGTTCTTC
TRBJ1-1 | NA | TRBV2 | NA | CASTSAGNTEAFF | TGTGCCAGCACGTCTGCAGGCAACACTGAAGCTTTCTTT
TRBJ2-7 | NA | TRBV13 | NA | CASSSPGAYEQYF | TGTGCCAGCAGCTCCCCGGGGGCCTACGAGCAGTACTTC
TRBJ2-7 | NA | TRBV4-1 | NA | CASSQDVLARAYEQYF | TGCGCCAGCAGCCAAGATGTGCTAGCGAGAGCCTACGAGCAGTACTTC
TRBJ1-2 | NA | TRBV7-6 | NA | CASSPDRHGYTF | TGTGCCAGCAGCCCTGACAGGCACGGCTACACCTTC
TRBJ1-4 | NA | TRBV7-9 | NA | CASSPMMSGDEKLFF | TGTGCCAGCAGCCCCATGATGTCAGGGGATGAAAAACTGTTTTTT
TRBJ2-7 | NA | TRBV2 | NA | CASSVGGAEQYF | TGTGCCAGCAGTGTAGGGGGGGCCGAGCAGTACTTC
TRBJ1-1 | NA | TRBV2 | once | CASSEGFGITEAFF | TGTGCCAGCAGTGAAGGATTTGGTATCACTGAAGCTTTCTTT
TRBJ2-7 | NA | TRBV6-5 | once | CASSYSTLGTGEQYF | TGTGCCAGCAGTTACTCGACGTTGGGAACTGGAGAGCAGTACTTC
TRBJ2-1 | TRBD1 | TRBV28 | few | CASSLGFDGTGDEQFF | TGTGCCAGCAGTTTGGGTTTCGACGGGACAGGGGATGAGCAGTTCTTC
TRBJ2-7 | NA | TRBV18 | NA | CASSPGVSVYEQYF | TGTGCCAGCTCACCGGGCGTTTCGGTGTACGAGCAGTACTTC